The next 10 T cell receptor beta chains were all read from a single sample in a study of T-cell memory formation after mild COVID-19. TCRdb analysed the 5' RACE reads with MiXCR anew, one entry per CDR3 protein. This sample has about 350,000 distinct CDR3 sequences, with around 15% found just once. Material: PBMCs or a T cell subset sorted from them (not recorded which). The receptors shown here come from a man aged 18 to 29 who had mild COVID-19 (a few samples of this study predate the infection). Cell type and time point are not known.

There are a few counts of this clonotype. The chain carries TRBV2 and TRBJ2-3, with 7 positions matching TRBD1. Germline V gene sequence: CDR1 SNHLY, CDR2 FYNNEI. The CDR3 runs 13 residues. V was pared by 11 bases and J by 2 bases, with 7 bases of the junction left unmatched. Written as DNA, the CDR3 is TGTGCCCACCACAGGGGTGACACAGATACGCAGTATTTT. Its protein product is CAHHRGDTDTQYF.

This clonotype has at least ten counts. This chain uses TRBV5-1 with TRBJ2-3; D is unclear. The CDR3 is 13 amino acids. Germline CDR1 and CDR2: SGHRS and YFSETQ. The V end lost 1 base, the J end lost 2 bases, and 5 bases lay between the germline ends. The CDR3 bases are TGCGCCAGCAGCTTGACGCACACAGATACGCAGTATTTT. Amino acids: CASSLTHTDTQYF.

The sample holds a few counts of this clonotype. V and J are TRBV4-3 and TRBJ2-7; 9 positions match TRBD2. Germline V gives CDR1 LGHNA, CDR2 YSLEER. The CDR3 runs to 15 residues. V shed 4 bases and J 6 bases; nucleotides not matched to a gene: 10. CDR3 nucleotide sequence: TGCGCCAGCAGCCCGTTCTCCAGCGGGGGGCGCGAGCAGTACTTC. Protein: CASSPFSSGGREQYF.

The chain links TRBV7-8 to TRBJ2-1; D gene uncertain. Trimming left V 5 bases short and J 6 bases short, with 11 bases between. CDR1 SGHVS and CDR2 FQNEAQ come from the germline V gene. The CDR3 contains 13 residues. In nucleotides, the CDR3 is TGTGCCAGCAGCATAGGACCGCTCAATGAGCAGTTCTTC. Its protein product is CASSIGPLNEQFF.

This clonotype showed up just a few times. The V and J genes are TRBV9 and TRBJ2-1; 11 bases are shared with TRBD2. Germline CDR1 SGDLS, CDR2 YYNGEE. This CDR3 contains 15 residues. The J segment lost 7 bases and the V segment lost 4 bases, leaving 7 bases of the junction unmatched. CDR3 residues: CASSLAGGPLNEQFF. In DNA, the CDR3 is TGTGCCAGCAGCCTAGCGGGGGGCCCTCTAAATGAGCAGTTCTTC.

This clonotype was counted only a few times. The chain employs TRBV21-1 and TRBJ2-1; the listed D gene, TRBD1, was not tested against the DNA. TRBV21-1 is a recognized pseudogene. This CDR3 is built from 9 residues. The CDR3 DNA reads TGTGCCAGCCGGGGGGGAGAGTTCTTC. Its protein is CASRGGEFF.

This clonotype was counted between two and nine times. V is TRBV12-3 or TRBV12-4 and J is TRBJ2-1; 12 bases match TRBD2. The J segment lost 2 bases and the V segment lost 6 bases, leaving 5 bases of the junction unmatched. There are 16 residues in the CDR3. CDR3 loop: CASRTRTSGAYNEQFF. The CDR3 coding sequence is TGTGCCAGCAGAACCCGGACTAGCGGGGCCTACAATGAGCAGTTCTTC.

This clonotype came up many times. CDR3 nucleotide sequence: TGTGCCAGCATTCGGGCGGGGGGCTACGAGCAGTACTTC. Its protein product is CASIRAGGYEQYF. V and J are TRBV6-1 and TRBJ2-7; 8 bases match TRBD2. V dropped 7 bases and J dropped 3; count of bases not matched to a gene: 5. Looked up from germline, CDR1 is MNHNS and CDR2 is SASEGT. The CDR3 is 13 residues long.

In this sample, this clonotype turned up a few times. The V and J genes are TRBV7-9 and TRBJ2-5; 8 bases match TRBD1. The CDR3 loop spans 15 amino acids. After removal of 5 bases from V and 5 bases from J, the junction contained 10 bases not matched to a gene. CDR1 is SEHNR and CDR2 is FQNEAQ in the germline V gene (reference sequence). CDR3 nucleotide sequence: TGTGCCAGCAGCCGTAGAGACAGGGGCGGGGAGACCCAGTACTTC. As protein: CASSRRDRGGETQYF.

V and J are TRBV5-1 and TRBJ2-1; TRBD2 matches at 11 bases. The CDR3 consists of 16 residues. V dropped 4 bases and J dropped 4; count of bases not matched to a gene: 7. Germline V gives CDR1 SGHRS, CDR2 YFSETQ. This CDR3 is CASSAAGTSGYNEQFF. As DNA, the CDR3 is TGCGCCAGCAGCGCGGCCGGGACTAGCGGATACAATGAGCAGTTCTTC. The entire variable domain, with the rest obtained from reference TRBV5-1 and TRBJ2-1, is as follows: KAGVTQTPRYLIKTRGQQVTLSCSPISGHRSVSWYQQTPGQGLQFLFEYFSETQRNKGNFPGRFSGRQFSNSRSEMNVSTLELGDSALYLCASSAAGTSGYNEQFFGPGTRLTVL.